The 5 T cell receptor beta chains listed next were all sequenced from one sample in a study of blood T cell repertoires in COVID-19. Sequenced by immunoSEQ multiplex PCR; TCRdb stores in-frame clones only, minus some. The sample has roughly 140,000 clones; more than 80% are singletons. The sequenced material came from peripheral blood. The source is a woman aged 80 or over with acute or convalescent COVID-19.

In nucleotides, the CDR3 is TGTGCCAGCAGAGTCTCGGGGGGTCCCTACAATGAGCAGTTCTTC. Translation gives CASRVSGGPYNEQFF. V usage is TRBV3-1 (or the pseudogene TRBV3-2) and J usage is TRBJ2-1, with 7 bases aligning to TRBD2. The ends lost 6 bases at V and 2 bases at J; junction bases unmatched: 7. CDR1 is LGHDT and CDR2 is YNNKEL in the germline V gene (reference sequence). This CDR3 is built from 15 residues.

CDR3 coding DNA: TGTGCCAGTAGTCCGGGAGGTTCACCCCTCCACTTT. This gives the protein CASSPGGSPLHF. The chain is built from TRBV19 and TRBJ1-6; D gene unclear. V was clipped by 5 bases and J by 9 bases, with 8 bases between them. Germline CDR1 LNHDA, CDR2 SQIVND (reference sequence). This CDR3 contains 12 residues.

V is TRBV6-1 and J is TRBJ1-2; a weak D match, TRBD1 (5 bases). The germline CDR1 and CDR2 sequences are MNHNS and SASEGT. This CDR3 has 13 residues. Trimming pared 2 bases from V and 8 bases from J, leaving 12 bases between. For the CDR3, the DNA is TGTGCCAGCAGTGAACTTAGGGGAACCGGCTACACCTTC. Protein sequence: CASSELRGTGYTF.

This chain links TRBV29-1 with TRBJ2-2; 9 bases are a match to TRBD1. Germline V gives CDR1 SQVTM, CDR2 ANQGSEA. J lost 5 bases, V lost 7 bases, and 2 bases had no gene match. The CDR3 totals 12 residues. DNA of the CDR3: TGCAGCGGACAGGGGGGGACCGGGGAGCTGTTTTTT. Translated: CSGQGGTGELFF.

This clone appeared a single time. The chain couples TRBV12-5 to TRBJ2-4; D is perhaps TRBD2 (6 bases). V was pared by 0 bases and J by 1 base, with 28 bases between. The CDR3 covers 22 residues. In germline, CDR1 is LGHNT, CDR2 FRNRAP. The CDR3: CASGLVGRLAILGSWAKNIQYF. For the CDR3, the DNA is TGTGCTAGTGGTTTGGTAGGACGGCTAGCGATATTAGGGAGTTGGGCCAAAAACATTCAGTACTTC.